This T cell receptor beta chain comes out of a study of T cells in Graves' hyperthyroidism and ophthalmopathy. Study-level information: Before any treatment, at initial diagnosis, peripheral blood was collected.

Researchers amplified the TCR beta CDR3 regions from RNA transcripts. RT-PCR in the first round (using the HTBI primer set) targeted the TCR CDR3. TCRdb reanalysed the multiplex PCR reads using MiXCR and keeps one entry per CDR3 protein. The data show about 640,000 distinct CDR3 sequences, under 25% seen once. CDR1 is DFQATT, CDR2 SNEGSKA, per germline (reference sequence). Trimming shortened V by 0 bases and J by 6 bases, and 15 bases separated the two germline ends. The CDR3 is 15 residues long. This sequence joins TRBV20-1 and TRBJ2-4; D might be TRBD1 (7 bases). This sequence was found in a man younger than 40 with Graves' ophthalmopathy. Sequencing was performed on blood. CDR3 sequence reads: CSARDSGGGRNIQYF. For the CDR3, the DNA is TGCAGTGCTAGAGACTCAGGAGGGGGCCGAAACATTCAGTACTTC.